These T cell receptor beta chains were read from a single sample in a study of blood T cell repertoires in COVID-19. Libraries were prepared by immunoSEQ multiplex PCR; TCRdb keeps only in-frame clonotypes and omits some of them. The table lists just over 45,000 clones, about 87% of them singletons. Sequencing was carried out using peripheral blood. All receptors derive from a human donor in a cohort sampled during active COVID-19. CDR3s include the opening cysteine and the closing phenylalanine or tryptophan.

j_call cdr3_length v_call cdr3_aa
TRBJ2-1 16 TRBV7-8 CASSLGRTSGHNEQFF
TRBJ2-3 12 TRBV2 CASGRGWWTQYF
TRBJ2-7 14 TRBV10-1 CASGGWPSAHEQYF
TRBJ2-7 15 TRBV28 CASSSWQGFSYEQYF
TRBJ1-2 13 TRBV27 CASSLGSGYGYTF
TRBJ2-3 19 TRBV29-1 CSVDGTSGSSGSSTDTQYF
TRBJ2-2 18 TRBV5-1 CASSKGLAGGPTTGELFF
TRBJ2-5 12 TRBV7-9 CASSTGQETQYF
TRBJ2-7 16 TRBV6-5 CASSYDLTSANYEQYF
TRBJ2-7 13 TRBV20-1 CSASASGSYEQYF
TRBJ1-2 12 TRBV29-1 CSVEFEDYGYTF
TRBJ2-3 17 TRBV2 CASSESLAGPSTDTQYF
TRBJ2-1 16 TRBV29-1 CSVLIPTPGSYNEQFF
TRBJ1-5 16 TRBV28 CASTDRGVVGNQPQHF
TRBJ1-5 13 TRBV27 CASSSAGNQPQHF
TRBJ1-2 12 TRBV9 CASSVAGYGYTF
TRBJ2-3 13 TRBV18 CASSQETADTQYF
TRBJ2-7 13 TRBV28 CASRKQGAYEQYF
TRBJ2-1 17 TRBV27 CASSLRTSGSLYNEQFF
TRBJ2-1 14 TRBV27 CASSLRQPYNEQFF
TRBJ2-4 14 TRBV4-1 CASSLQTGENIQYF
TRBJ2-6 18 TRBV7-2 CASSRPRDSPSGANVLTF
TRBJ2-7 13 TRBV5-1 CASSSRTGYEQYF